The 30 T cell receptor beta chains given below trace back to one sample, sequenced in a study of OX40 agonist ivuxolimab in advanced cancers. Data came from immunoSEQ multiplex PCR; TCRdb stores just in-frame clones and leaves some out. The data show about 38,000 clones, roughly nine tenths seen once. Sequenced here: CD4+ or CD8+ T cells sorted from blood, sampled in a trial of the OX40 agonist ivuxolimab. These receptors were obtained from an adult with an advanced solid tumor such as melanoma, head and neck, liver or kidney cancer.

In the case of this clone: A far bigger clonotype differs at one base, so this is likely a read error. CDR3 loop: CASSSRDRDLKETQYF. The CDR3 DNA reads as TGTGCCAGCAGCTCCCGGGACAGGGACCTCAAAGAGACCCAGTACTTC. The V call is TRBV5-4, the J call TRBJ2-5; 9 bases match TRBD1. V trimming: 3 bases; J trimming: 3 bases; junction bases outside the gene matches: 9. Germline loops: CDR1 SGHNT, CDR2 YYREEE (reference sequence). There are 16 residues in the CDR3.

J is TRBJ1-2 and V is TRBV19, with TRBD1 matching over 8 bases. The CDR3 totals 15 residues. Losses at the gene ends were 3 bases for V and 4 bases for J; bases not matched to a gene: 7. Looked up from germline, CDR1 is LNHDA and CDR2 is SQIVND (reference sequence). This chain's CDR3 is CASSIGTGPGYGYTF. DNA for the CDR3: TGTGCCAGTAGTATCGGGACAGGCCCTGGCTATGGCTACACCTTC.

The rearrangement uses TRBV21-1 and TRBJ2-4; TRBD1 is the table's D call, not checked against the DNA. TRBV21-1 is reported as a pseudogene. The CDR3 is 15 amino acids. The CDR3 sequence: CASSTGRAAKNIQYF. CDR3 in DNA: TGTGCCAGCAGCACGGGCAGGGCAGCCAAAAACATTCAGTACTTC.

This clone was recorded only once. The chain recombines TRBV27 with TRBJ1-5, with TRBD1 as a possible D gene (6 bases). Germline CDR1 and CDR2: MNHEY and SMNVEV (reference sequence). There are 15 residues in the CDR3. The V gene lost 2 bases and the J gene lost 3 bases, with 11 bases spanning the gap. The CDR3 sequence: CASSLTGQSNQPQHF. The CDR3 DNA follows: TGTGCCAGCAGTTTAACTGGACAGTCCAATCAGCCCCAGCATTTT.

This sequence joins TRBV11-2 and TRBJ2-7; D is uncertain. CDR1 is SGHAT and CDR2 is FQNNGV in the germline V gene. Trimming shortened V by 7 bases and J by 5 bases, and 12 bases separated the two germline ends. The CDR3 is made up of 12 amino acids. DNA of the CDR3: TGTGCCAGCACCCTCCAGGAACACGAGCAGTACTTC. Translated, it gives CASTLQEHEQYF.

The V gene is TRBV5-6, the J gene TRBJ2-5, with 10 bases identical to TRBD1. CDR3 length: 15 residues. The V segment lost 3 bases and the J segment 7 bases; nucleotides outside the gene matches: 9. Per germline, CDR1 SGHDT and CDR2 YYEEEE. The CDR3 protein is CASSYGTGVLGTQYF. CDR3 in DNA: TGTGCCAGCAGCTACGGGACAGGGGTATTGGGGACCCAGTACTTC.

This clone was recorded only once. The V gene is TRBV7-9, the J gene TRBJ2-7; 9 bases line up with TRBD1. V gave up 4 bases and J gave up 2 bases; unmatched junction bases: 3. The CDR3 totals 14 residues. Germline CDR1 SEHNR, CDR2 FQNEAQ (reference sequence). CDR3 nucleotide sequence: TGTGCCAGCAGCTGGACAGGGGACCCCTACGAGCAGTACTTC. This codes for CASSWTGDPYEQYF.

The J gene is TRBJ1-3, the V gene TRBV9; 9 positions agree with TRBD1. With 3 bases clipped from V and 2 bases from J, the junction kept 6 bases outside the gene matches. This CDR3 has 16 amino acids. Per germline, CDR1 SGDLS and CDR2 YYNGEE. CDR3 region: CASSDSTGGAGNTIYF. CDR3 nucleotides: TGTGCCAGCAGCGACTCGACAGGGGGAGCTGGAAACACCATATATTTT.

The chain has TRBV4-1 and TRBJ2-2, with TRBD2 matching over 8 bases. Losses at the gene ends were 1 base for V and 2 bases for J; bases not matched to a gene: 3. CDR1 and CDR2 (germline): MGHRA, YSYEKL. The CDR3 is 16 amino acids. The DNA of the CDR3 is TGCGCCAGCAGCCAAGGACTAGCGCATAACACCGGGGAGCTGTTTTTT. Protein: CASSQGLAHNTGELFF.

The chain combines TRBV27 with TRBJ1-6; 10 nucleotides line up with TRBD1. The CDR3 is 16 amino acids. Losses at the gene ends were 2 bases for V and 3 bases for J; bases not matched to a gene: 1. Germline lookup yields CDR1 MNHEY and CDR2 SMNVEV (reference sequence). CDR3 region: CASSLGTGDYNSPLHF. CDR3 bases: TGTGCCAGCAGTTTAGGGACAGGGGACTATAATTCACCCCTCCACTTT.

V gene TRBV5-5 combines with J gene TRBJ2-2, with unresolved D. Germline assignment: CDR1 SGHKS and CDR2 YYEKEE (reference sequence). The CDR3 is 14 residues long. The germline V and J ends were trimmed by 0 bases and 4 bases, with 7 bases remaining between them. CDR3 DNA sequence: TGTGCCAGCAGCTTGGACTGGGCCACCGGGGAGCTGTTTTTT. Protein: CASSLDWATGELFF.

This clone was counted a single time. The chain carries TRBV28 and TRBJ1-2, with TRBD1 identical over 9 bases. J gave up 8 bases and V 1 base, and 8 bases lay outside the gene matches. The CDR3 consists of 15 residues. The germline V gene has CDR1 MDHEN and CDR2 SYDVKM. CDR3 in amino acids: CASSLFGTGISGYTF. The CDR3 nucleotides are TGTGCCAGCAGTTTATTCGGGACAGGGATAAGCGGCTACACCTTC.

In DNA, the CDR3 is TGTGCCAGCAGCCCATCTGGACAGGGACTCTACGAGCAGTACTTC. As protein: CASSPSGQGLYEQYF. This chain joins TRBV27 and TRBJ2-7; 8 positions agree with TRBD1. Trimming took 6 bases from V and 3 from J; bases not matched to a gene: 10. This CDR3 region has 15 residues. Germline-derived CDR1 and CDR2 are MNHEY and SMNVEV (reference sequence).

The chain joins TRBV19 to TRBJ2-3; D tentatively reads TRBD1 or TRBD2 (7 bases each). Germline assignment: CDR1 LNHDA and CDR2 SQIVND (reference sequence). The CDR3 length is 12 residues. V lost 3 bases, J lost 14 bases, and 15 bases lay in between. The CDR3 sequence: CASSMGGDSWYF. CDR3 bases: TGTGCCAGTAGTATGGGGGGGGACAGTTGGTATTTT.

The rearrangement uses TRBV28 and TRBJ2-2, with D unclear. Germline V CDR1 and CDR2: MDHEN, SYDVKM. The CDR3 runs to 14 residues. With 6 bases removed from V and 0 bases from J, the gap between germline ends came to 8 bases. CDR3 bases: TGTGCCAGCAGAAGCCCGCCGAACACCGGGGAGCTGTTTTTT. Protein product: CASRSPPNTGELFF.

This clone was detected once. This chain connects TRBV9 to TRBJ2-6; D may be TRBD2 (7 bases). The germline V gene encodes CDR1 SGDLS and CDR2 YYNGEE. V was clipped by 5 bases and J by 0 bases, with 21 bases between them. This CDR3 region has 19 residues. DNA of the CDR3: TGTGCCAGCAGTCCTGCACCCGGGGGGCTAGTCTCTGGGGCCAACGTCCTGACTTTC. Residues: CASSPAPGGLVSGANVLTF. Together with reference TRBV9 and TRBJ2-6, the CDR3 gives the full variable domain: DSGVTQTPKHLITATGQRVTLRCSPRSGDLSVYWYQQSLDQGLQFLIQYYNGEERAKGNILERFSAQQFPDLHSELNLSSLELGDSALYFCASSPAPGGLVSGANVLTFGAGSRLTVL.

The rearrangement joins TRBV7-6 to TRBJ2-3, with 8 nucleotides matching TRBD1. Germline V lookup: CDR1 SGHVS, CDR2 FNYEAQ. This CDR3 spans 17 amino acids. V shed 1 base and J 4 bases; nucleotides not matched to a gene: 10. Here the CDR3 reads CASSLGWGDRIADTQYF. For the CDR3, the DNA is TGTGCCAGCAGCTTAGGCTGGGGGGACAGGATTGCAGATACGCAGTATTTT.

This chain uses TRBV5-6 with TRBJ2-7, with D perhaps TRBD1 or TRBD2 (5 bases each). CDR1 and CDR2 (germline): SGHDT, YYEEEE. V lost 0 bases and J 9 bases, leaving 16 bases between the germline ends. The CDR3 loop spans 14 amino acids. CDR3 amino acids: CASSLGDDGGRQYF. CDR3 nucleotide sequence: TGTGCCAGCAGCTTGGGGGACGACGGAGGTCGGCAGTACTTC. The whole variable domain, remainder taken from reference TRBV5-6 and TRBJ2-7, is DAGVTQSPTHLIKTRGQQVTLRCSPKSGHDTVSWYQQALGQGPQFIFQYYEEEERQRGNFPDRFSGHQFPNYSSELNVNALLLGDSALYLCASSLGDDGGRQYFGPGTRLTVT.

The chain combines TRBV5-5 with TRBJ2-4; D not resolved. CDR3 size: 14 residues. Germline V gene data show CDR1 as SGHKS and CDR2 as YYEKEE (reference sequence). V was pared by 1 base and J by 2 bases, with 7 bases between. For the CDR3, the DNA is TGTGCCAGCAGCTTGAGCCTTCCCAAAAACATTCAGTACTTC. Translating it yields CASSLSLPKNIQYF.

The gene calls are TRBV7-2 and TRBJ1-1, with D hard to call. V dropped 1 base and J dropped 0 bases, with 6 bases sitting between them. Germline CDR1 reads SGHTA; CDR2 reads FQGNSA. The CDR3 runs 14 residues. The CDR3 DNA follows: TGTGCCAGCAGCTTAGGACCGATGAACACTGAAGCTTTCTTT. Translated: CASSLGPMNTEAFF.

V gene TRBV28 combines with J gene TRBJ1-1, with D possibly TRBD1 on 6 matching bases. CDR1 and CDR2 from the germline V gene are MDHEN and SYDVKM. The CDR3 has 15 residues. V lost 5 bases and J 0 bases, leaving 13 bases between the germline ends. In DNA, the CDR3 is TGTGCCAGCAGTACAGGGAAGCTTTTGAACACTGAAGCTTTCTTT. This gives the protein CASSTGKLLNTEAFF.

The chain is built from TRBV4-1 and TRBJ1-2; D is ambiguous. The germline CDR1 and CDR2 sequences are MGHRA and YSYEKL. Trimming shortened V by 2 bases and J by 5 bases, and 9 bases separated the two germline ends. This CDR3 has 13 residues. The CDR3 protein is CASSQYELYGYTF. CDR3 DNA: TGCGCCAGCAGCCAATACGAACTATATGGCTACACCTTC.

V and J are TRBV18 and TRBJ2-2; 11 bases map to TRBD2. Germline CDR1 is KGHSH and CDR2 is LQKENI. V gave up 3 bases and J gave up 4 bases; unmatched junction bases: 1. The length of the CDR3 is 15 residues. The CDR3 bases are TGTGCCAGCTCACCGGGACTAGCGGTCACCGGGGAGCTGTTTTTT. Its translation: CASSPGLAVTGELFF.

The CDR3 bases are TGTGCCAGCACCCTACCCCGGACAGGCTATGGCTACACCTTC. This translates into CASTLPRTGYGYTF. The rearrangement uses TRBV7-7 and TRBJ1-2, with 7 bases that match TRBD1. The CDR3 is 14 residues long. Germline V gene sequence: CDR1 SSHAT, CDR2 FNYEAQ (reference sequence). Trimming removed 7 bases from V and 4 bases from J; junction bases left unmatched: 9.

V usage is TRBV2 and J usage is TRBJ2-1; the D is unclear. The CDR3 is 13 amino acids. Germline V gene data show CDR1 as SNHLY and CDR2 as FYNNEI. V was cut by 6 bases and J by 0 bases, with 6 bases left in between. The CDR3: CASRGRSYNEQFF. For the CDR3, the DNA is TGTGCCAGCAGGGGCCGCTCCTACAATGAGCAGTTCTTC.

This clone appeared a single time. The chain couples TRBV9 to TRBJ1-2; possible D gene TRBD1, 6 bases. Trimming took off 3 bases at V and 1 base at J, with 16 bases between the two ends. The CDR3 has 16 amino acids. Per the germline V gene, CDR1 is SGDLS and CDR2 is YYNGEE. As DNA, the CDR3 is TGTGCCAGCAGCGGGGACCGGGGACAAATTAACTATGGCTACACCTTC. Its protein product is CASSGDRGQINYGYTF.

This chain uses TRBV10-3 with TRBJ2-7; tentative D call: TRBD2 (6 bases). The CDR3 covers 14 residues. CDR1 is ENHRY and CDR2 is SYGVKD in the germline V gene. Trimming shortened V by 5 bases and J by 2 bases, and 13 bases separated the two germline ends. The chain's CDR3 is CAISRGTLTYEQYF. The CDR3 bases are TGTGCCATCAGTCGGGGGACTCTAACCTACGAGCAGTACTTC.

The genes are TRBV2 and TRBJ2-7, with D perhaps given as TRBD1 or TRBD2 (5 bases each). This CDR3 spans 14 amino acids. Germline loops: CDR1 SNHLY, CDR2 FYNNEI. CDR3 loop: CAEGDGFTSYEQYF. The CDR3 bases are TGTGCAGAAGGGGACGGATTTACTTCCTACGAGCAGTACTTC.

The V and J genes are TRBV27 and TRBJ2-7; D perhaps matches TRBD1 (6 bases). The germline CDR1 and CDR2 sequences are MNHEY and SMNVEV (reference sequence). Trimming stripped 6 bases from V and 3 bases from J, with 18 bases between. This CDR3 is built from 15 residues. The CDR3 loop reads CASRGEQGGFYEQYF. The CDR3 nucleotides read TGTGCCAGCAGGGGGGAACAGGGTGGGTTCTACGAGCAGTACTTC.

The CDR3 DNA is TGTGCCAGCAGCCAATGGTCAGGGAACACTGAAGCTTTCTTT. Amino acid sequence: CASSQWSGNTEAFF. The chain employs TRBV9 and TRBJ1-1; D uncertain. Looked up from germline, CDR1 is SGDLS and CDR2 is YYNGEE. CDR3 length: 14 amino acids. Between the trimmed V and J ends, which lost 4 bases and 1 base, there was a span of 11 bases.